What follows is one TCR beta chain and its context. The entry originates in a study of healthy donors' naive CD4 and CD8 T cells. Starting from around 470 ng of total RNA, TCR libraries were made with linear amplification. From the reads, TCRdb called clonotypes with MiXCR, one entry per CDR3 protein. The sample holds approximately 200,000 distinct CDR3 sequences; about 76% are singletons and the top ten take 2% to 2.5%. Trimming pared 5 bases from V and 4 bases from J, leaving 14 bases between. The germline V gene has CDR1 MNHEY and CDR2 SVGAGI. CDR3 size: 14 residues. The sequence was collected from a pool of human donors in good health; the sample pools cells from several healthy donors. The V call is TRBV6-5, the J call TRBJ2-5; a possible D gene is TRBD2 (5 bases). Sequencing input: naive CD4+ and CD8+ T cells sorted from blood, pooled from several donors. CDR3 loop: CASSRLGSGETQYF. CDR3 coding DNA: TGTGCCAGCAGTCGCCTAGGGAGTGGAGAGACCCAGTACTTC.